Included here is one T cell receptor beta chain sequence, with context. This entry belongs to a study of T cell repertoires in cytomegalovirus infection. Germline loops: CDR1 SNHLY, CDR2 FYNNEI. This CDR3 is 14 amino acids long. With 1 base removed from V and 1 base from J, the gap between germline ends came to 7 bases. TCRdb reanalysed the reads using MiXCR and keeps one entry per CDR3 protein. The repertoire consists of 150,000 to 200,000 distinct CDR3 sequences, with 14% occurring once and the leading ten covering over 25%. Material for sequencing was PBMCs. This TCR was recovered from a human donor in good health (CMV status not recorded). Some clones in this sample may be carry-over from other donors' samples. The chain uses TRBV2 and TRBJ1-1; D is ambiguous. The CDR3 spells CASSEEATNTEAFF. As DNA, the CDR3 is TGTGCCAGCAGTGAAGAAGCCACGAACACTGAAGCTTTCTTT.